The 27 T cell receptor beta chains below come from one sample, sequenced in a study of blood T cell repertoires in COVID-19. This table comes from immunoSEQ multiplex PCR, and its TCRdb copy is limited to in-frame clones, with some not included. The data hold 60,000 to 70,000 clones, with about 91% observed a single time. The material sequenced was peripheral blood. The receptors here all came from a human donor in a cohort sampled during active COVID-19.

The rearrangement joins TRBV7-3 to TRBJ2-1; TRBD2 aligns across 10 bases. Germline-derived CDR1 and CDR2 are SGHTA and FQGTGA. V trimming: 5 bases; J trimming: 6 bases; junction bases outside the gene matches: 7. CDR3 size: 15 residues. The CDR3 here is CASSQTLAGTNEQFF. DNA for the CDR3: TGTGCCAGCAGCCAGACACTAGCGGGAACCAATGAGCAGTTCTTC.

This clone came up once. The CDR3 region has the DNA TGTGCCAGCTCGCAGGCCCCAGGGGTAGACTACGAGCAGTACTTC. The encoded protein is CASSQAPGVDYEQYF. The V and J genes are TRBV18 and TRBJ2-7; D is perhaps TRBD1 (6 bases). Between the trimmed V and J ends, which lost 6 bases and 3 bases, there was a span of 18 bases. The CDR3 extends over 15 amino acids. CDR1 is KGHSH, CDR2 LQKENI, per germline. Full variable domain (missing parts from reference TRBV18 and TRBJ2-7): NAGVMQNPRHLVRRRGQEARLRCSPMKGHSHVYWYRQLPEEGLKFMVYLQKENIIDESGMPKERFSAEFPKEGPSILRIQQVVRGDSAAYFCASSQAPGVDYEQYFGPGTRLTVT.

The V gene is TRBV30, the J gene TRBJ2-7; tentative D call: TRBD1 (5 bases). Germline loops: CDR1 GTSNPN, CDR2 SVGIG (reference sequence). This CDR3 is built from 16 residues. Trimming left V 0 bases short and J 1 base short, with 16 bases between. CDR3 sequence (DNA): TGTGCCTGGAGTGTAAAGTCCCTCGACAGTTCCTACGAGCAGTACTTC. This gives the protein CAWSVKSLDSSYEQYF.

This chain joins TRBV6-2 or TRBV6-3 and TRBJ2-3; 7 bases are a match to TRBD2. J was trimmed by 3 bases and V by 5 bases; bases with no gene match: 8. Germline CDR1 reads MNHEY; CDR2 reads SVGEGT. CDR3 length: 15 residues. CDR3 in DNA: TGTGCCAGCAGTGGTCTAGCGGAGGTAACAGATACGCAGTATTTT. Its protein product is CASSGLAEVTDTQYF.

The rearrangement links TRBV11-2 to TRBJ1-2; tentatively, D is TRBD1 (6 bases). Germline V gene sequence: CDR1 SGHAT, CDR2 FQNNGV. The CDR3 consists of 14 residues. V lost 1 base and J lost 1, with 7 bases in between. The CDR3 loop reads CASSLGTVNYGYTF. The CDR3 region has the DNA TGTGCCAGCAGCTTAGGGACAGTTAACTATGGCTACACCTTC.

The chain recombines TRBV7-9 with TRBJ1-4; 8 bases fit TRBD1. The CDR3 has 14 residues. Germline assignment: CDR1 SEHNR and CDR2 FQNEAQ (reference sequence). The junction had 5 bases not matched to a gene; V was cut back by 5 bases and J by 6 bases. The DNA of the CDR3 is TGTGCCAGCAGCCCCACAGGGGGTTATGAAAAACTGTTTTTT. Encoded protein: CASSPTGGYEKLFF.

The CDR3 DNA follows: TGTGCCAGCACAATCGGGAGGGCCGTCAATGAGCAGTTCTTC. Its translation is CASTIGRAVNEQFF. The rearrangement links TRBV28 to TRBJ2-1; 8 bases align to TRBD2. In germline, CDR1 is MDHEN, CDR2 SYDVKM. V gave up 7 bases and J gave up 6 bases; unmatched junction bases: 8. CDR3 length: 14 residues.

V is TRBV4-3 and J is TRBJ1-2, with 11 positions matching TRBD1. The CDR3 runs 15 residues. J gave up 5 bases and V 1 base, and 3 bases lay outside the gene matches. Germline V CDR1 and CDR2: LGHNA, YSLEER. The CDR3 sequence is CASSQGGTGGYGYTF. The CDR3 region has the DNA TGCGCCAGCAGCCAAGGCGGGACAGGGGGGTATGGCTACACCTTC.

DNA for the CDR3: TGTGCCAGCAGCCGCGCTAGCGGCTCCTACAATGAGCAGTTCTTC. Translated, it gives CASSRASGSYNEQFF. This chain uses TRBV7-3 with TRBJ2-1, with 7 bases fitting TRBD2. The CDR3 is made up of 15 amino acids. The junction had 4 bases not matched to a gene; V was cut back by 5 bases and J by 0 bases. Germline CDR1 and CDR2: SGHTA and FQGTGA.

The chain couples TRBV20-1 to TRBJ2-5; possibly TRBD1 for D (6 bases). The CDR3 runs to 15 residues. Germline-derived CDR1 and CDR2 are DFQATT and SNEGSKA (reference sequence). V lost 3 bases and J 2 bases, leaving 16 bases between the germline ends. CDR3 nucleotide sequence: TGCAGTGCTAGTTCCAGGGGCCTCCTTCAAGAGACCCAGTACTTC. Encoded protein: CSASSRGLLQETQYF.

The chain uses TRBV19 and TRBJ2-2, with D perhaps TRBD1 (6 bases). Germline V gives CDR1 LNHDA, CDR2 SQIVND (reference sequence). Trimming stripped 8 bases from V and 2 bases from J, with 12 bases between. The CDR3 runs to 14 residues. The CDR3 region has the DNA TGTGCCAGTTTAAGGACAGAAAACACCGGGGAGCTGTTTTTT. Translated: CASLRTENTGELFF.

The chain uses TRBV19 and TRBJ1-4, with a tentative D call TRBD1 (5 bases). Germline V gene sequence: CDR1 LNHDA, CDR2 SQIVND (reference sequence). This CDR3 comprises 16 residues. V gave up 3 bases and J gave up 8 bases, with 19 bases separating them. CDR3 sequence (DNA): TGTGCCAGTAGTATCGCGTTGGGGGACGGGGGGGAAAAACTGTTTTTT. It specifies CASSIALGDGGEKLFF.

This rearrangement joins TRBV9 to TRBJ2-1; TRBD2 matches at 11 bases. CDR3 length: 16 amino acids. Germline CDR1 SGDLS, CDR2 YYNGEE. Unmatched junction bases numbered 8, after V lost 3 bases and J lost 6 bases. CDR3 nucleotide sequence: TGTGCCAGCAGCGCACTAGCGGGAGTTGTCGTCAATGAGCAGTTCTTC. Amino acids: CASSALAGVVVNEQFF.

The V and J genes are TRBV6-5 and TRBJ2-3, with 7 bases aligning to TRBD2. The CDR3 runs to 15 residues. The trim removed 2 bases at V and 6 bases at J, leaving 8 bases unmatched. Germline assignment: CDR1 MNHEY and CDR2 SVGAGI. The CDR3 loop reads CASSYKGGHMDTQYF. The CDR3 nucleotides are TGTGCCAGCAGTTACAAGGGAGGGCACATGGATACGCAGTATTTT.

The rearrangement joins TRBV11-2 to TRBJ2-2, with 15 bases fitting TRBD2. J gave up 7 bases and V 4 bases, and 13 bases lay outside the gene matches. This CDR3 has 19 residues. Germline CDR1 SGHAT, CDR2 FQNNGV. The CDR3 reads CASSSAGPGLAGGSGELFF. For the CDR3, the DNA is TGTGCCAGCAGCTCCGCCGGGCCAGGACTAGCGGGGGGGAGCGGGGAGCTGTTTTTT.

As DNA, the CDR3 is TGTGCCAGCAGTTACTCAGGGGGCAATCAGCCCCAGCATTTT. As protein: CASSYSGGNQPQHF. The chain employs TRBV6-6 and TRBJ1-5; D possibly corresponds to TRBD1 (5 bases). V lost 0 bases, J lost 2 bases, and 5 bases lay in between. The CDR3 extends over 14 amino acids. The germline V gene encodes CDR1 MNHNY and CDR2 SVGAGI (reference sequence).

The chain links TRBV4-1 to TRBJ2-7; 7 bases map to TRBD1. V shed 0 bases and J 13 bases; nucleotides not matched to a gene: 9. The CDR3 has 13 amino acids. Germline V gene sequence: CDR1 MGHRA, CDR2 YSYEKL. The CDR3 spells CASSQEGCDRAYF. For the CDR3, the DNA is TGCGCCAGCAGCCAAGAAGGATGCGACAGGGCCTACTTC.

The gene calls are TRBV2 and TRBJ2-3; a weak D match, TRBD2 (5 bases). V was shortened by 11 bases and J by 3 bases, with 18 bases between the two germline ends. CDR3 length: 14 amino acids. Germline loops: CDR1 SNHLY, CDR2 FYNNEI. The CDR3 DNA follows: TGTGCCGGCACCCTTATACTAGTTACAGATACGCAGTATTTT. Residues: CAGTLILVTDTQYF.

The gene calls are TRBV5-1 and TRBJ2-3; TRBD1 agrees at 9 bases. Germline CDR1 SGHRS, CDR2 YFSETQ. The CDR3 runs to 15 residues. V lost 4 bases to trimming and J lost 4 bases; unmatched junction nucleotides: 7. CDR3 sequence reads: CASSLRDREADTQYF. DNA for the CDR3: TGCGCCAGCAGCCTAAGGGACAGGGAGGCAGATACGCAGTATTTT.

The V call is TRBV28, the J call TRBJ1-4, with 8 bases that match TRBD1. The V gene's germline CDR1 is MDHEN and CDR2 SYDVKM. The trim removed 2 bases at V and 4 bases at J, leaving 18 bases unmatched. CDR3 size: 20 residues. CDR3 amino acids: CASSLRGYRDRFKGNEKLFF. The CDR3 nucleotides are TGTGCCAGCAGTTTACGTGGCTATCGGGACAGGTTTAAGGGTAATGAAAAACTGTTTTTT.

V is TRBV5-1 and J is TRBJ1-1, with 8 bases aligning to TRBD1. CDR1 and CDR2 (germline): SGHRS, YFSETQ. The CDR3 covers 15 residues. The J segment lost 0 bases and the V segment lost 4 bases, leaving 5 bases of the junction unmatched. CDR3 coding DNA: TGCGCCAGCAGCCGGACAGGGCAGATGAACACTGAAGCTTTCTTT. Amino acid sequence: CASSRTGQMNTEAFF.

The chain is built from TRBV5-6 and TRBJ2-6; D perhaps matches TRBD2 (7 bases). V gave up 4 bases and J gave up 2 bases, with 13 bases separating them. The CDR3 has 16 residues. In germline, CDR1 is SGHDT, CDR2 YYEEEE. The chain's CDR3 is CASSPGGRTGANVLTF. DNA for the CDR3: TGTGCCAGCAGCCCGGGGGGCAGGACTGGGGCCAACGTCCTGACTTTC.

This clone showed up just once. The V gene is TRBV7-2, the J gene TRBJ1-1; D remains unclear. V was clipped by 2 bases and J by 1 base, with 8 bases between them. Germline CDR1 SGHTA, CDR2 FQGNSA. The CDR3 has 14 amino acids. The DNA of the CDR3 is TGTGCCAGCAGCTTATGGAGAAGGAACACTGAAGCTTTCTTT. It yields the protein CASSLWRRNTEAFF.

The CDR3 DNA reads as TGTGCCTGGAGTGTAATTCGGAGGGCAGGGTACGGCGAGCAGTACTTC. Translated: CAWSVIRRAGYGEQYF. This chain uses TRBV30 with TRBJ2-7, with D perhaps TRBD2 (6 bases). CDR1 is GTSNPN, CDR2 SVGIG, per germline (reference sequence). With 0 bases removed from V and 6 bases from J, the gap between germline ends came to 21 bases. The CDR3 spans 16 residues. The full variable domain, its missing parts supplied by reference TRBV30 and TRBJ2-7, is SQTIHQWPATLVQPVGSPLSLECTVEGTSNPNLYWYRQAAGRGLQLLFYSVGIGQISSEVPQNLSASRPQDRQFILSSKKLLLSDSGFYLCAWSVIRRAGYGEQYFGPGTRLTVT.

This rearrangement joins TRBV2 to TRBJ1-6, with 7 bases aligning to TRBD1. CDR1 is SNHLY and CDR2 is FYNNEI in the germline V gene. The CDR3 is 15 residues long. Unmatched junction bases numbered 8, after V lost 8 bases and J lost 4 bases. CDR3 DNA: TGTGCCAGCTTAGTCCGGGACAGTTATAATTCACCCCTCCACTTT. This translates into CASLVRDSYNSPLHF.

This clone was counted a single time. The chain links TRBV3-1 (or the pseudogene TRBV3-2) to TRBJ2-3; TRBD2 might be the D (6 bases). Per germline, CDR1 LGHDT and CDR2 YNNKEL (reference sequence). This CDR3 has 19 amino acids. The V and J ends lost 5 bases and 0 bases respectively, with 24 bases between them. CDR3 nucleotide sequence: TGTGCCAGCAGCTCCGCACGGGGGATAGGGGCTTCTAGCACAGATACGCAGTATTTT. It specifies CASSSARGIGASSTDTQYF.

The rearrangement uses TRBV6-2 or TRBV6-3 and TRBJ2-7, with D perhaps matching TRBD1 (5 bases). The V gene's germline CDR1 is MNHEY and CDR2 SVGEGT. This CDR3 region has 11 residues. Trimming took off 2 bases at V and 6 bases at J, with 5 bases between the two ends. The CDR3 DNA reads as TGTGCCAGCAGTTACAGGGGCGAGCAGTACTTC. Translated: CASSYRGEQYF.